A single sample is the source of the 4 T cell receptor beta chains below, sequenced in a study of T cell responses to AZD1222 COVID-19 vaccine. Sequencing used immunoSEQ multiplex PCR; TCRdb keeps in-frame clones, though not all of them. The sample carries about 120,000 clones, around 85% recorded once. This specimen consisted of peripheral blood, obtained on day 0 of AZD1222 vaccination. Source of these receptors: an adult in good health.

The CDR3 DNA reads TGTGCCAGCAGCTTAGCGCAGGCCCTGGGGGGCTACACCTTC. Its protein product is CASSLAQALGGYTF. This chain joins TRBV7-2 and TRBJ1-2; D gene ambiguous. The CDR3 has 14 amino acids. Germline CDR1 is SGHTA and CDR2 is FQGNSA. Trimming removed 0 bases at V and 8 bases at J, with 13 bases between.

The V call is TRBV3-1 (or the pseudogene TRBV3-2), the J call TRBJ2-3; 11 nucleotides match TRBD2. V lost 4 bases to trimming and J lost 4 bases; unmatched junction nucleotides: 13. Germline V CDR1 and CDR2: LGHDT, YNNKEL (reference sequence). CDR3 length: 18 residues. CDR3 DNA sequence: TGTGCCAGCAGCCGAAACCCTAAGACTAGCGGGGTTTCAGATACGCAGTATTTT. This encodes CASSRNPKTSGVSDTQYF.

A single count supports this clone. V and J are TRBV12-5 and TRBJ1-2; perhaps TRBD1 as D (6 bases). CDR1 and CDR2 from the germline V gene are LGHNT and FRNRAP. The CDR3 covers 14 residues. The ends were cut back, 1 base at V and 8 bases at J, with 14 bases in the middle. The CDR3 sequence is CASGLEQGWRGYTF. CDR3 nucleotide sequence: TGTGCTAGTGGTTTGGAGCAGGGGTGGAGGGGCTACACCTTC.

This clone was seen more than once but under ten times. J is TRBJ2-5 and V is TRBV7-2; perhaps TRBD1 as D (5 bases). The germline CDR1 and CDR2 sequences are SGHTA and FQGNSA. The CDR3 has 14 amino acids. Trimming removed 1 base at V and 5 bases at J, with 11 bases between. The CDR3 bases are TGTGCCAGCAGCTTAGGAGACAGAAGGGAGACCCAGTACTTC. Residues: CASSLGDRRETQYF.